Each of the 29 T cell receptor beta chains below was sequenced from the same sample in a study of OX40 agonist ivuxolimab in advanced cancers. Produced via immunoSEQ multiplex PCR; TCRdb's table is partial and in-frame only. The sample has about 54,000 clones, approximately 84% seen once. The input for sequencing was CD4+ or CD8+ T cells sorted from blood, taken in a trial of the OX40 agonist ivuxolimab. The receptors were sampled from an adult with an advanced solid tumor such as melanoma, head and neck, liver or kidney cancer.

CDR3 loop: CASRGQGSTEAFF. The CDR3 DNA reads TGTGCCAGCCGAGGACAGGGGAGCACTGAAGCTTTCTTT. This chain links TRBV2 with TRBJ1-1; 9 bases match TRBD1. Germline assignment: CDR1 SNHLY and CDR2 FYNNEI. The junction had 5 bases not matched to a gene; V was cut back by 8 bases and J by 4 bases. The CDR3 runs to 13 residues.

The sample holds a few counts of this clone. This chain uses TRBV11-2 with TRBJ1-1, with D perhaps TRBD1 (6 bases). Germline V CDR1 and CDR2: SGHAT, FQNNGV. The CDR3 has 13 residues. The V and J ends lost 2 bases and 10 bases respectively, with 14 bases between them. CDR3 residues: CASSLSGGHGAFF. Here the CDR3 DNA reads TGTGCCAGCAGCTTATCGGGGGGGCATGGAGCTTTCTTT. The variable domain in full, completed from reference TRBV11-2 and TRBJ1-1, reads EAGVAQSPRYKIIEKRQSVAFWCNPISGHATLYWYQQILGQGPKLLIQFQNNGVVDDSQLPKDRFSAERLKGVDSTLKIQPAKLEDSAVYLCASSLSGGHGAFFGQGTRLTVV.

The V call is TRBV9, the J call TRBJ1-6; a possible D gene is TRBD1 (5 bases). Deletions cut 4 bases from V and 8 bases from J, with 10 bases between. CDR1 is SGDLS and CDR2 is YYNGEE in the germline V gene. The CDR3 length is 13 residues. This CDR3 is CASSSGRDSPLHF. DNA for the CDR3: TGTGCCAGCAGCTCCGGCAGGGATTCACCCCTCCACTTT.

The chain uses TRBV29-1 and TRBJ2-1; D is ambiguous. V lost 3 bases, J lost 3 bases, and 6 bases lay in between. Germline-derived CDR1 and CDR2 are SQVTM and ANQGSEA. The CDR3 has 12 residues. CDR3 DNA sequence: TGCAGCGTTGAGGACGGCTACAATGAGCAGTTCTTC. As protein: CSVEDGYNEQFF.

This clone has only one observation. V usage is TRBV30 and J usage is TRBJ1-4; 7 positions match TRBD1. This CDR3 region has 14 residues. Germline CDR1 GTSNPN, CDR2 SVGIG (reference sequence). The ends lost 3 bases at V and 4 bases at J; junction bases unmatched: 5. This CDR3 reads CAWREGQHNEKLFF. CDR3 DNA sequence: TGTGCCTGGAGAGAGGGACAGCATAATGAAAAACTGTTTTTT.

The V gene is TRBV15, the J gene TRBJ2-7; 7 bases align to TRBD1. V lost 3 bases to trimming and J lost 5 bases; unmatched junction nucleotides: 10. CDR3 length: 15 residues. Germline CDR1 LNHNV, CDR2 YYDKDF (reference sequence). CDR3 DNA: TGTGCCACCAGCAGTAGGGGGCGCCGGGAAAACGAGCAGTACTTC. This translates into CATSSRGRRENEQYF.

The V call is TRBV6-4, the J call TRBJ1-1; no definite D call. This CDR3 is 14 amino acids long. The V and J ends lost 3 bases and 2 bases respectively, with 10 bases between them. Looked up from germline, CDR1 is MRHNA and CDR2 is SNTAGT. The CDR3 DNA follows: TGTGCCAGCAGTGAAACGAACAGAAACACTGAAGCTTTCTTT. Its protein product is CASSETNRNTEAFF.

This clone appeared once. The chain links TRBV28 to TRBJ2-7; D remains ambiguous. The CDR3 totals 14 residues. Trimming took off 2 bases at V and 0 bases at J, with 8 bases between the two ends. Germline assignment: CDR1 MDHEN and CDR2 SYDVKM. The CDR3 DNA is TGTGCCAGCAGTTTACCCGGTGCCTCCTACGAGCAGTACTTC. Its protein product is CASSLPGASYEQYF.

Concerning this clone itself: The same CDR3 can be traced to other DNA sequences in this sample. This chain uses TRBV5-1 with TRBJ2-3, with D possibly TRBD2 on 5 matching bases. Germline CDR1 is SGHRS and CDR2 is YFSETQ. V was clipped by 4 bases and J by 0 bases, with 21 bases between them. The CDR3 consists of 18 residues. This CDR3 reads CASSAGGWGMRSTDTQYF. The CDR3 nucleotides are TGCGCCAGCAGCGCGGGTGGCTGGGGAATGCGTAGCACAGATACGCAGTATTTT.

The V call is TRBV11-2, the J call TRBJ2-2, with D unclear. CDR3 length: 17 residues. Between the trimmed V and J ends, which lost 2 bases and 0 bases, there was a span of 13 bases. Germline CDR1 reads SGHAT; CDR2 reads FQNNGV. The CDR3 loop is CASSLRVSLTNTGELFF. DNA of the CDR3: TGTGCCAGCAGCTTAAGGGTTAGTCTTACGAACACCGGGGAGCTGTTTTTT.

This clone occurred once. The chain joins TRBV5-1 to TRBJ2-2, with a possible D match to TRBD2 (5 bases). CDR3 length equals 14 residues. V lost 1 base, J lost 7 bases, and 11 bases lay in between. The germline gives CDR1 SGHRS, CDR2 YFSETQ. The DNA of the CDR3 is TGCGCCAGCAGCTTGCGGGGTTCTGACGGGGAGCTGTTTTTT. It encodes CASSLRGSDGELFF.

This chain links TRBV5-4 with TRBJ1-2, with TRBD1 matching 11 bases. Germline V CDR1 and CDR2: SGHNT, YYREEE (reference sequence). The CDR3 runs 15 residues. J gave up 5 bases and V 4 bases, and 7 bases lay outside the gene matches. CDR3: CASSPEGTGGYGYTF. In nucleotides, the CDR3 is TGTGCCAGCAGCCCTGAGGGGACAGGGGGGTATGGCTACACCTTC.

The chain links TRBV28 to TRBJ1-4; TRBD1 is a possible D gene (5 bases). This CDR3 is built from 14 residues. CDR1 and CDR2 from the germline V gene are MDHEN and SYDVKM. V lost 6 bases and J lost 5, with 13 bases in between. The CDR3 here is CASSRREINEKLFF. CDR3 DNA sequence: TGTGCCAGCAGCCGCAGGGAGATAAATGAAAAACTGTTTTTT. The complete variable domain, with remaining parts taken from reference TRBV28 and TRBJ1-4, reads DVKVTQSSRYLVKRTGEKVFLECVQDMDHENMFWYRQDPGLGLRLIYFSYDVKMKEKGDIPEGYSVSREKKERFSLILESASTNQTSMYLCASSRREINEKLFFGSGTQLSVL.

The rearrangement joins TRBV11-2 to TRBJ1-2, with a weak D call TRBD1 (6 bases). Trimming removed 6 bases at V and 8 bases at J, with 19 bases between. The CDR3 has 14 amino acids. Germline V gives CDR1 SGHAT, CDR2 FQNNGV. In nucleotides, the CDR3 is TGTGCCAGCAGACCAGGCAGGGGCCGGGCGGGCTACACCTTC. Protein product: CASRPGRGRAGYTF.

This chain uses TRBV11-2 with TRBJ2-3, with 10 bases that match TRBD2. Unmatched junction bases numbered 2, after V lost 5 bases and J lost 0 bases. The CDR3 is made up of 15 amino acids. Germline V gene data show CDR1 as SGHAT and CDR2 as FQNNGV. The CDR3 is CASSRTSGSTDTQYF. DNA of the CDR3: TGTGCCAGCAGCCGGACTAGCGGTAGCACAGATACGCAGTATTTT.

V usage is TRBV7-8 and J usage is TRBJ2-1; TRBD1 might be the D (5 bases). Deletions cut 5 bases from V and 11 bases from J, with 16 bases between. Germline CDR1 and CDR2: SGHVS and FQNEAQ. The CDR3 covers 13 residues. In DNA, the CDR3 is TGTGCCAGCAGCCGGGCACCCCGGACACAGCAGTTCTTC. This sequence encodes CASSRAPRTQQFF. The variable domain in full, completed from reference TRBV7-8 and TRBJ2-1, reads GAGVSQSPRYKVAKRGQDVALRCDPISGHVSLFWYQQALGQGPEFLTYFQNEAQLDKSGLPSDRFFAERPEGSVSTLKIQRTQQEDSAVYLCASSRAPRTQQFFGPGTRLTVL.

The rearrangement links TRBV7-2 to TRBJ1-1, with D tentatively TRBD1 (5 bases). Germline lookup yields CDR1 SGHTA and CDR2 FQGNSA. Between the trimmed V and J ends, which lost 5 bases and 5 bases, there was a span of 12 bases. The CDR3 length is 13 residues. CDR3 in DNA: TGTGCCAGCAGCCGGGGGGTCTCGACTGAAGCTTTCTTT. It encodes CASSRGVSTEAFF.

The rearrangement links TRBV5-5 to TRBJ2-7; 10 nucleotides match TRBD1. Germline loops: CDR1 SGHKS, CDR2 YYEKEE (reference sequence). Trimming at V came to 4 bases and at J to 2 bases, leaving 6 bases not matched to a gene. CDR3 size: 15 residues. Here the CDR3 reads CASSKTGGVPYEQYF. DNA for the CDR3: TGTGCCAGCAGCAAGACAGGGGGCGTTCCCTACGAGCAGTACTTC. The whole variable domain, filled in from reference TRBV5-5 and TRBJ2-7, reads DAGVTQSPTHLIKTRGQQVTLRCSPISGHKSVSWYQQVLGQGPQFIFQYYEKEERGRGNFPDRFSARQFPNYSSELNVNALLLGDSALYLCASSKTGGVPYEQYFGPGTRLTVT.

The chain couples TRBV5-1 to TRBJ2-3, with TRBD1 identical over 7 bases. Germline-derived CDR1 and CDR2 are SGHRS and YFSETQ. The length of the CDR3 is 15 residues. V shed 3 bases and J 1 base; nucleotides not matched to a gene: 5. CDR3: CASSSTGVGTDTQYF. CDR3 bases: TGCGCCAGCAGCTCTACAGGGGTCGGCACAGATACGCAGTATTTT.

A single count supports this clone. This rearrangement joins TRBV5-1 to TRBJ2-7, with D possibly being TRBD2 (6 bases). Germline V CDR1 and CDR2: SGHRS, YFSETQ. V was clipped by 4 bases and J by 3 bases, with 14 bases between them. There are 14 residues in the CDR3. The CDR3: CASSLGGGHYEQYF. CDR3 DNA: TGCGCCAGCAGCCTGGGGGGAGGCCACTACGAGCAGTACTTC.

The chain couples TRBV7-2 to TRBJ2-1; 7 bases are a match to TRBD1. This CDR3 is built from 12 residues. The ends lost 2 bases at V and 9 bases at J; junction bases unmatched: 1. Germline-derived CDR1 and CDR2 are SGHTA and FQGNSA. As DNA, the CDR3 is TGTGCCAGCAGCTTAACAGGGGTTGAGCAGTTCTTC. Translation: CASSLTGVEQFF.

This clone was detected only a few times. The chain employs TRBV4-3 and TRBJ1-2; no definite D call. The CDR3 has 15 amino acids. Germline V gene data show CDR1 as LGHNA and CDR2 as YSLEER. V lost 1 base and J 4 bases, leaving 13 bases between the germline ends. The CDR3 sequence is CASSQVGAVPYGYTF. In DNA, the CDR3 is TGCGCCAGCAGCCAAGTCGGTGCAGTCCCCTATGGCTACACCTTC.

The chain carries TRBV6-6 and TRBJ1-4; 9 positions match TRBD1. The CDR3 is 14 amino acids. The junction had 1 base not matched to a gene; V was cut back by 6 bases and J by 2 bases. Germline values: CDR1 MNHNY, CDR2 SVGAGI (reference sequence). The CDR3: CASRDRGTNEKLFF. The CDR3 DNA reads as TGTGCCAGCAGGGACAGGGGTACTAATGAAAAACTGTTTTTT.

This chain joins TRBV6-1 and TRBJ1-1; no definite D call. V was pared by 7 bases and J by 0 bases, with 9 bases between. The germline gives CDR1 MNHNS, CDR2 SASEGT. This CDR3 contains 13 residues. CDR3 loop: CASKRVVNTEAFF. The CDR3 nucleotides read TGTGCCAGCAAGAGGGTAGTGAACACTGAAGCTTTCTTT.

The rearrangement uses TRBV4-2 and TRBJ2-2, with D possibly TRBD1 on 5 matching bases. The V gene lost 3 bases and the J gene lost 2 bases, with 13 bases spanning the gap. The CDR3 length is 16 residues. Germline assignment: CDR1 LGHNA and CDR2 YNFKEQ. CDR3 amino acids: CASSQSLQGNTGELFF. CDR3 in DNA: TGTGCCAGCAGCCAGAGCCTCCAGGGAAACACCGGGGAGCTGTTTTTT.

The chain has TRBV11-2 and TRBJ2-1; either TRBD1 or TRBD2 may fit D (6 bases each). The V end was cut by 1 base, the J end by 10 bases, with 14 bases between. The CDR3 has 14 amino acids. Germline lookup yields CDR1 SGHAT and CDR2 FQNNGV. The CDR3 bases are TGTGCCAGCAGCTTAGGAGTAGGAGGGGGGGAGCAGTTCTTC. Its translation: CASSLGVGGGEQFF.

CDR3 DNA: TGTGCCAGCAGCGTAGTCGGGGGAAACACCATATATTTT. It encodes CASSVVGGNTIYF. The gene calls are TRBV9 and TRBJ1-3; D unclear. Trimming took 0 bases from V and 4 from J, leaving 5 bases between them. From germline, CDR1 is SGDLS and CDR2 YYNGEE. The CDR3 is 13 residues long.

V usage is TRBV7-3 and J usage is TRBJ1-2; 7 positions agree with TRBD1. With V trimmed by 5 bases and J by 8 bases, 14 bases remained unmatched. Germline CDR1 and CDR2: SGHTA and FQGTGA. The CDR3 has 15 residues. Written as DNA, the CDR3 is TGTGCCAGCAGCGCGACAACAGGGGCGGCTGAGGGCTACACCTTC. Its protein product is CASSATTGAAEGYTF.

The genes are TRBV29-1 and TRBJ1-4; tentative D call: TRBD1 (5 bases). Germline V gives CDR1 SQVTM, CDR2 ANQGSEA. The CDR3 spans 13 residues. Trimming stripped 6 bases from V and 8 bases from J, with 16 bases between. The CDR3 protein is CSVVWGQGEKLFF. The CDR3 bases are TGCAGCGTCGTTTGGGGCCAAGGGGAAAAACTGTTTTTT.